These T cell receptor beta chains were read from a single sample in a study of T-cell memory formation after mild COVID-19. One entry per CDR3 protein, called by TCRdb with MiXCR from the 5' RACE reads. Here the sample spans roughly 340,000 distinct CDR3 sequences, approximately 16% being singletons. The sample was PBMCs or a T cell subset sorted from them (not recorded which). Every receptor here comes from a man between 18 and 29 years old who had mild COVID-19 (a few samples of this study predate the infection). Cell type and time point are not known. Both conserved end residues are part of each CDR3. Only part of the rows carry a size: once, few, many, or a class if the clone is expanded.

J: TRBJ2-7; V: TRBV5-1; size: NA; CDR3: CASSAVAPFEQYF
J: TRBJ2-1; V: TRBV5-1; size: once; CDR3: CASSLVGGGAPLGQFF
J: TRBJ2-5; V: TRBV5-6; size: few; CDR3: CASSWGTTETQYF
J: TRBJ2-5; V: TRBV5-1; size: many; CDR3: CASRPGLAGETQYF
J: TRBJ2-1; V: TRBV7-3; size: few; CDR3: CASSLNPVPYNEQFF
J: TRBJ1-5; V: TRBV7-2; size: NA; CDR3: CASSGGRDQPQHF
J: TRBJ2-3; V: TRBV5-6; size: few; CDR3: CASSWERHGATDTQYF
J: TRBJ2-2; V: TRBV10-3; size: few; CDR3: CAISESRRTGELFF
J: TRBJ2-3; V: TRBV7-2; size: many; CDR3: CASNHGGPSTDTQYF
J: TRBJ2-2; V: TRBV14; size: NA; CDR3: CASSPLRGTSGTNTGELFF
J: TRBJ1-6; V: TRBV7-2; size: many; CDR3: CASSSSPPRVSSPLHF
J: TRBJ1-5; V: TRBV6-6; size: many; CDR3: CASGDSHGNQPQHF
J: TRBJ2-5; V: TRBV12-3/TRBV12-4; size: few; CDR3: CASSLPGPATQYF
J: TRBJ1-2; V: TRBV7-2; size: many; CDR3: CASSPGGSGYTF
J: TRBJ2-1; V: TRBV4-3; size: NA; CDR3: CASSPGTSRNNEQFF
J: TRBJ1-2; V: TRBV14; size: many; CDR3: CASTPAAGNYGYTF
J: TRBJ1-2; V: TRBV19; size: few; CDR3: CASSPLGQGGGYTF
J: TRBJ2-7; V: TRBV6-2/TRBV6-3; size: few; CDR3: CASRGQGRYEQYF
J: TRBJ1-3; V: TRBV6-5; size: NA; CDR3: CASSYSSGAGNTIYF
J: TRBJ1-1; V: TRBV11-2; size: few; CDR3: CASSPSTGNVEAFF
J: TRBJ2-1; V: TRBV4-2; size: few; CDR3: CASSQATRAGDNEQFF
J: TRBJ1-2; V: TRBV15; size: NA; CDR3: CATSRDEGYPSGGYTF
J: TRBJ2-2; V: TRBV4-1; size: NA; CDR3: CASSQAGGARTGELFF
J: TRBJ2-7; V: TRBV10-3; size: many; CDR3: CAISPGDSYEQYF
J: TRBJ1-1; V: TRBV12-3/TRBV12-4; size: NA; CDR3: CASSFSLNTEAFF
J: TRBJ2-7; V: TRBV5-1; size: NA; CDR3: CASSSGSGGPSYEQYF
J: TRBJ1-6; V: TRBV18; size: NA; CDR3: CASSPGPRNSPLHF
J: TRBJ2-2; V: TRBV12-3/TRBV12-4; size: NA; CDR3: CASSLTVVGELFF
J: TRBJ2-1; V: TRBV7-6; size: NA; CDR3: CASSLVLAENEQFF
J: TRBJ2-3; V: TRBV4-1; size: few; CDR3: CASSQTLAGGDTQYF
J: TRBJ1-6; V: TRBV5-5; size: NA; CDR3: CASSPATGFMGSPLHF
J: TRBJ1-2; V: TRBV7-2; size: few; CDR3: CASSVDRSYGYTF
J: TRBJ1-6; V: TRBV6-5; size: few; CDR3: CASSDRGYNSPLHF
J: TRBJ2-5; V: TRBV11-2; size: once; CDR3: CASSLRGGKETQYF
J: TRBJ2-1; V: TRBV5-5; size: few; CDR3: CASSLSPVGLANNEQFF
J: TRBJ2-3; V: TRBV24-1; size: NA; CDR3: CATRGPDTQYF
J: TRBJ1-2; V: TRBV6-4; size: NA; CDR3: CASSGFPSSYGYTF
J: TRBJ1-1; V: TRBV7-7; size: few; CDR3: CASSLDGRRFVTEAFF
J: TRBJ1-5; V: TRBV6-5; size: NA; CDR3: CASSYSTLGQPQHF
J: TRBJ2-3; V: TRBV7-3; size: few; CDR3: CASSLASGESDTQYF
J: TRBJ2-7; V: TRBV6-1; size: NA; CDR3: CASRSAGLYEQYF